Each of the 12 T cell receptor beta chains below was sequenced from the same sample in a study of blood T cell repertoires in COVID-19. The assay was immunoSEQ multiplex PCR, and TCRdb's table has in-frame clones only and misses some. Among around 170,000 clones listed, 80% to 90% were seen once. Sequencing used peripheral blood. Every receptor here comes from a young man with active or convalescent COVID-19.

The V gene is TRBV28, the J gene TRBJ1-5; a weak D match, TRBD1 (5 bases). This CDR3 region has 14 residues. Trimming shortened V by 6 bases and J by 0 bases, and 9 bases separated the two germline ends. Germline loops: CDR1 MDHEN, CDR2 SYDVKM. CDR3 DNA sequence: TGTGCCAGCAGCGGACATGCTAGCAATCAGCCCCAGCATTTT. Amino acid sequence: CASSGHASNQPQHF.

V and J are TRBV19 and TRBJ1-5, with 12 nucleotides matching TRBD1. The CDR3 has 17 amino acids. J lost 5 bases, V lost 3 bases, and 8 bases had no gene match. Germline V gene sequence: CDR1 LNHDA, CDR2 SQIVND (reference sequence). The CDR3 loop is CASSIFGGQGAYQPQHF. CDR3 in DNA: TGTGCCAGTAGTATCTTTGGGGGACAGGGGGCCTATCAGCCCCAGCATTTT.

The chain combines TRBV21-1 with TRBJ1-1. TRBV21-1 is flagged as a pseudogene. The CDR3 covers 15 residues. The CDR3 coding sequence is TGTGCCAGCAGCAAAGTGCCCAGCGGGGGCACTGAAGCTTTCTTT. This sequence encodes CASSKVPSGGTEAFF.

The chain uses TRBV6-1 and TRBJ1-3, with D unclear. This CDR3 is 15 amino acids long. Germline CDR1 and CDR2: MNHNS and SASEGT. The V gene lost 3 bases and the J gene lost 0 bases, with 9 bases spanning the gap. CDR3 coding DNA: TGTGCCAGCAGTGAGTCGTTGAGCTCTGGAAACACCATATATTTT. Protein sequence: CASSESLSSGNTIYF.

The chain joins TRBV7-8 to TRBJ1-5; tentatively, D is TRBD1 (6 bases). The ends were cut back, 1 base at V and 3 bases at J, with 13 bases in the middle. The germline V gene encodes CDR1 SGHVS and CDR2 FQNEAQ. This CDR3 region has 16 residues. The CDR3 sequence is CASSLGTGHINQPQHF. CDR3 nucleotide sequence: TGTGCCAGCAGCTTAGGTACGGGACATATCAATCAGCCCCAGCATTTT.

The chain joins TRBV19 to TRBJ1-2; 9 bases align to TRBD1. Germline CDR1 is LNHDA and CDR2 is SQIVND (reference sequence). The CDR3 contains 15 residues. The V gene end was trimmed by 7 bases and the J gene end by 3 bases; junction bases not matched to a gene: 9. DNA of the CDR3: TGTGCCAGTACCGATACAGGGGGCAAGGACTATGGCTACACCTTC. Its translation: CASTDTGGKDYGYTF.

The chain has TRBV3-1 (or the pseudogene TRBV3-2) and TRBJ2-7, with D perhaps TRBD2 (7 bases). Deletions cut 4 bases from V and 5 bases from J, with 12 bases between. Germline V gene lookup returns CDR1 LGHDT and CDR2 YNNKEL (reference sequence). This CDR3 comprises 13 residues. The CDR3 nucleotides are TGTGCCAGCAGCCGGGGGGGCGAGGACGAGCAGTACTTC. This codes for CASSRGGEDEQYF.

The chain links TRBV6-6 to TRBJ1-6, with D tentatively TRBD1 (5 bases). The CDR3 runs 15 residues. V was cut by 2 bases and J by 7 bases, with 12 bases left in between. The germline CDR1 and CDR2 sequences are MNHNY and SVGAGI (reference sequence). The CDR3 nucleotides are TGTGCCAGCAGTTACCCAGCAGGGCGGAATTCACCCCTCCACTTT. Its translation is CASSYPAGRNSPLHF.

CDR3 region: CASSLDRGGNQPQHF. As DNA, the CDR3 is TGTGCCAGCAGCTTAGACAGGGGAGGCAATCAGCCCCAGCATTTT. The rearrangement joins TRBV7-8 to TRBJ1-5; 7 bases align to TRBD1. V lost 1 base, J lost 2 bases, and 2 bases stayed unmatched. Germline-derived CDR1 and CDR2 are SGHVS and FQNEAQ. There are 15 residues in the CDR3.

J is TRBJ2-7 and V is TRBV6-1, with D hard to call. CDR3 length: 15 residues. The germline V gene encodes CDR1 MNHNS and CDR2 SASEGT. V gave up 2 bases and J gave up 1 base, with 12 bases separating them. The CDR3 loop is CASSERPLMSYEQYF. The CDR3 DNA is TGTGCCAGCAGTGAACGTCCTCTAATGTCCTACGAGCAGTACTTC.

This chain joins TRBV2 and TRBJ2-3, with a tentative D call TRBD2 (5 bases). CDR3 size: 15 residues. Trimming removed 3 bases from V and 3 bases from J, with 13 bases in between. The germline V gene encodes CDR1 SNHLY and CDR2 FYNNEI. The CDR3 protein is CASSDGRGGTDTQYF. CDR3 bases: TGTGCCAGCAGTGATGGGCGAGGCGGGACAGATACGCAGTATTTT. Full variable domain (rest looked up from reference TRBV2 and TRBJ2-3): EPEVTQTPSHQVTQMGQEVILRCVPISNHLYFYWYRQILGQKVEFLVSFYNNEISEKSEIFDDQFSVERPDGSNFTLKIRSTKLEDSAMYFCASSDGRGGTDTQYFGPGTRLTVL.

The chain is built from TRBV24-1 and TRBJ2-1; a possible D gene is TRBD2 (6 bases). The CDR3 is 17 amino acids. Per the germline V gene, CDR1 is KGHDR and CDR2 is SFDVKD. Trimming left V 3 bases short and J 7 bases short, with 21 bases between. CDR3 region: CATSDGGRGRSGNEQFF. CDR3 DNA sequence: TGTGCCACCAGTGATGGGGGACGGGGGAGATCCGGGAATGAGCAGTTCTTC.